This T cell receptor delta chain comes out of a study of delta chains in infants with herpesvirus infections. Gamma-chain- and delta-chain-specific primers converted PBMC RNA into TCR cDNA. TCRdb redid the clone calls on the RT-PCR reads with CATT. The sample holds roughly 950 delta-chain clones, around 35% seen once. CDR1 TSWWSYY and CDR2 QGS come from the germline V gene. The junction had 27 bases not matched to a gene; V was cut back by 3 bases and J by 3 bases. The CDR3 totals 23 residues. This clone is labeled as large. This clonotype was sampled from a human donor who was a Ugandan infant, either HIV-exposed or HIV-unexposed (not recorded which). The V call is TRDV1, the J call TRDJ1, with 11 nucleotides matching TRDD3. The sample here was peripheral blood, taken at time point 1 of longitudinal follow-up. DNA of the CDR3: TGTGCTCTTGGGGAGCTCCCTTACCTTTCCGTATTGTTACTGGGGGATAAGGCCGATAAACTCATCTTT. This codes for CALGELPYLSVLLLGDKADKLIF.